Below, one T cell receptor beta chain is given with its context. The sample belongs to a study of T cell responses to AZD1222 COVID-19 vaccine. The assay was immunoSEQ multiplex PCR, and TCRdb's table has in-frame clones only and misses some. The table shows tens of thousands of clones, with roughly 87% occurring only once. This CDR3 is built from 12 residues. V lost 0 bases, J lost 4 bases, and 3 bases lay in between. Germline CDR1 is SGHNT and CDR2 is YENEEA. The source of this sequence is an adult who received the AZD1222 COVID-19 vaccine. The V call is TRBV11-3, the J call TRBJ2-5; no clear D gene. The source material was peripheral blood, sampled 28 days after the second AZD1222 dose. This CDR3 is CASSLDGETQYF. CDR3 coding DNA: TGTGCCAGCAGCTTAGATGGAGAGACCCAGTACTTC.